The next 20 T cell receptor beta chains were all read from a single sample in a study of T cell responses to AZD1222 COVID-19 vaccine. Measured with immunoSEQ multiplex PCR; TCRdb has only the in-frame clones, and not every one. The sample contains 90,000 to 150,000 clones, roughly 90% of which appear only once. The sample consisted of peripheral blood, taken on day 0 of AZD1222 vaccination. The receptors come from an adult in good health.

The chain couples TRBV9 to TRBJ1-4; TRBD1 matches at 12 bases. This CDR3 spans 17 amino acids. The germline gives CDR1 SGDLS, CDR2 YYNGEE. V shed 3 bases, J shed 8 bases, and the junction held 11 bases outside the gene matches. The CDR3 coding sequence is TGTGCCAGCAGCGAGGGACAGGGGGCGCCGGTTCGGGAAAAACTGTTTTTT. Translating gives CASSEGQGAPVREKLFF.

The rearrangement uses TRBV7-3 and TRBJ2-1; a possible D gene is TRBD2 (5 bases). The CDR3 spans 16 residues. V gave up 5 bases and J gave up 0 bases, with 14 bases separating them. Germline loops: CDR1 SGHTA, CDR2 FQGTGA. The chain's CDR3 is CASSPTGVSSYNEQFF. DNA for the CDR3: TGTGCCAGCAGCCCCACCGGGGTTAGCTCCTACAATGAGCAGTTCTTC.

CDR3: CASSYAAIDNEQFF. The CDR3 DNA is TGTGCCAGCAGTTACGCAGCGATTGACAATGAGCAGTTCTTC. V is TRBV6-5 and J is TRBJ2-1; unclear D gene. Germline V gene sequence: CDR1 MNHEY, CDR2 SVGAGI. The CDR3 totals 14 residues. The germline V and J ends were trimmed by 2 bases and 5 bases, with 10 bases remaining between them.

This rearrangement joins TRBV12-5 to TRBJ1-1, with D unresolved. V lost 2 bases, J lost 7 bases, and 8 bases lay in between. There are 12 residues in the CDR3. Per the germline V gene, CDR1 is LGHNT and CDR2 is FRNRAP. The CDR3 DNA reads as TGTGCTAGTGGTTTGAGTGCCTATGAAGCTTTCTTT. Protein sequence: CASGLSAYEAFF.

This clone was detected once. The chain joins TRBV7-9 to TRBJ1-1; D unresolved. V dropped 5 bases and J dropped 4 bases, with 14 bases sitting between them. The germline V gene encodes CDR1 SEHNR and CDR2 FQNEAQ (reference sequence). The CDR3 spans 14 residues. CDR3 nucleotide sequence: TGTGCCAGCAGCCCCCGGACGGATGGCACTGAAGCTTTCTTT. This codes for CASSPRTDGTEAFF.

The CDR3 DNA is TGTGCCAGCAGCTTTGCTTCGTCTGCTGGAAACACCATATATTTT. Protein sequence: CASSFASSAGNTIYF. The genes are TRBV12-1 and TRBJ1-3. TRBV12-1 is a documented pseudogene. The CDR3 sequence is 15 residues long.

This clone was observed a few times. Other DNA sequences within the sample encode an identical CDR3. This chain links TRBV6-2 or TRBV6-3 with TRBJ1-5, with D maybe TRBD1 (5 bases). Between the trimmed V and J ends, which lost 0 bases and 3 bases, there was a span of 9 bases. Looked up from germline, CDR1 is MNHEY and CDR2 is SVGEGT. CDR3 length equals 15 residues. The CDR3: CASSYSGRNNQPQHF. CDR3 sequence (DNA): TGTGCCAGCAGTTACTCGGGACGGAACAATCAGCCCCAGCATTTT.

V gene TRBV2 combines with J gene TRBJ1-2; no firm D call. Germline CDR1 is SNHLY and CDR2 is FYNNEI. Trimming took off 6 bases at V and 4 bases at J, with 12 bases between the two ends. The CDR3 runs to 13 residues. CDR3 sequence (DNA): TGTGCCAGCAGCGCCCGGGAGGGCTATGGCTACACCTTC. Encoded protein: CASSAREGYGYTF.

This clone was detected only once. V usage is TRBV27 and J usage is TRBJ2-1, with 8 bases aligning to TRBD1. Germline CDR1 and CDR2: MNHEY and SMNVEV (reference sequence). CDR3 length: 14 residues. The V and J ends lost 8 bases and 2 bases, in that order; junction bases with no gene match: 5. This CDR3 reads CASGQGLAYNEQFF. CDR3 nucleotides: TGTGCCAGCGGACAGGGTCTCGCCTACAATGAGCAGTTCTTC.

This chain links TRBV29-1 with TRBJ1-2; a possible D gene is TRBD1 (5 bases). With 2 bases removed from V and 6 bases from J, the gap between germline ends came to 16 bases. The CDR3 sequence is 14 residues long. The germline gives CDR1 SQVTM, CDR2 ANQGSEA. The CDR3 sequence is CSVEYPRVEDGYTF. Here the CDR3 DNA reads TGCAGCGTTGAATACCCCAGGGTGGAGGATGGCTACACCTTC.

The V gene is TRBV12-3 or TRBV12-4, the J gene TRBJ1-3, with 7 bases that match TRBD1. The CDR3 contains 13 residues. Losses at the gene ends were 6 bases for V and 8 bases for J; bases not matched to a gene: 7. CDR3 DNA sequence: TGTGCCAGCAGCTCACAGGGGAGAGACACCATATATTTT. Translated: CASSSQGRDTIYF.

CDR3 in DNA: TGTGCCAGCAGCTTAGGGGGGAATTTGGGCGGGGGCCCCCTTGAAAATGAGCAGTTCTTC. Encoded protein: CASSLGGNLGGGPLENEQFF. The chain joins TRBV7-7 to TRBJ2-1, with D tentatively TRBD2 (7 bases). Looked up from germline, CDR1 is SSHAT and CDR2 is FNYEAQ (reference sequence). This CDR3 has 20 amino acids. Deletions cut 1 base from V and 7 bases from J, with 29 bases between.

The chain combines TRBV29-1 with TRBJ2-2; 9 bases agree with TRBD1. J gave up 4 bases and V 7 bases, and 4 bases lay outside the gene matches. The CDR3 is 13 amino acids. Germline CDR1 reads SQVTM; CDR2 reads ANQGSEA. The CDR3 loop reads CSGTGGSTGELFF. DNA for the CDR3: TGCAGCGGAACAGGGGGCAGCACCGGGGAGCTGTTTTTT.

The genes are TRBV5-5 and TRBJ1-2; TRBD1 is a possible D gene (5 bases). This CDR3 comprises 16 residues. Germline CDR1 SGHKS, CDR2 YYEKEE (reference sequence). V shed 4 bases and J shed 0 bases, with 16 bases lying between them. The CDR3 DNA is TGTGCCAGCAGCCCGGATGGGGCTCAAGCTAACTATGGCTACACCTTC. This translates into CASSPDGAQANYGYTF.

J is TRBJ2-1 and V is TRBV2; a weak D match, TRBD2 (6 bases). Trimming took 6 bases from V and 3 from J, leaving 9 bases between them. CDR1 and CDR2 from the germline V gene are SNHLY and FYNNEI. The CDR3 spans 13 residues. CDR3 residues: CASRGLGYNEQFF. The CDR3 DNA sequence: TGTGCCAGCAGGGGACTGGGCTACAATGAGCAGTTCTTC.

The chain uses TRBV19 and TRBJ1-4; TRBD1 agrees at 8 bases. Trimming at V came to 3 bases and at J to 7 bases, leaving 4 bases not matched to a gene. Germline assignment: CDR1 LNHDA and CDR2 SQIVND (reference sequence). The CDR3 contains 14 residues. The CDR3 DNA follows: TGTGCCAGTAGTATCAGGGGGCTTGTTGAAAAACTGTTTTTT. As protein: CASSIRGLVEKLFF.

This chain joins TRBV10-3 and TRBJ2-7; 11 positions match TRBD1. From germline, CDR1 is ENHRY and CDR2 SYGVKD. V shed 6 bases and J 2 bases; nucleotides not matched to a gene: 0. The length of the CDR3 is 13 residues. Here the CDR3 reads CAIRGQGAYEQYF. CDR3 DNA sequence: TGTGCCATCAGGGGACAGGGGGCCTACGAGCAGTACTTC.

The chain links TRBV12-3 or TRBV12-4 to TRBJ1-1; D is unresolved. This CDR3 has 11 residues. Trimming shortened V by 0 bases and J by 8 bases, and 4 bases separated the two germline ends. The CDR3 DNA is TGTGCCAGCAGTTTAGCCAGGGAAGCTTTCTTT. Encoded protein: CASSLAREAFF.

A single count supports this clone. The chain combines TRBV4-3 with TRBJ1-4, with 8 bases that match TRBD1. CDR1 LGHNA and CDR2 YSLEER come from the germline V gene. V trimming: 5 bases; J trimming: 8 bases; junction bases outside the gene matches: 10. The CDR3 has 15 amino acids. In nucleotides, the CDR3 is TGCGCCAGCAGCGATGGCCAGGGGGCGAACGAAAAACTGTTTTTT. Protein: CASSDGQGANEKLFF.

The rearrangement uses TRBV7-3 and TRBJ1-1; 8 bases match TRBD1. The CDR3 runs 14 residues. CDR1 is SGHTA, CDR2 FQGTGA, per germline. V lost 9 bases, J lost 5 bases, and 11 bases stayed unmatched. Here the CDR3 DNA reads TGTGCCAGTTTGCTCGGACAGGGTTTGACTGAAGCTTTCTTT. Protein product: CASLLGQGLTEAFF.